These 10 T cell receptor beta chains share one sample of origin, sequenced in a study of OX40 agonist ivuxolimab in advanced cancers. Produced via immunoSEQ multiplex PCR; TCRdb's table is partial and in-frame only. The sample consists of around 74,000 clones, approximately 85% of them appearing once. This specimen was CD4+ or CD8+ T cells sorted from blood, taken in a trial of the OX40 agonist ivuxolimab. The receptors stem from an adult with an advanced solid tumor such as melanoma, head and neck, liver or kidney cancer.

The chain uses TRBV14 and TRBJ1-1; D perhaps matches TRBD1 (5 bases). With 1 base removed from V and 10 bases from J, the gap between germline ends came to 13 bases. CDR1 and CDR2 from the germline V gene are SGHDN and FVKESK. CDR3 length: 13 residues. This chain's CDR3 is CASSQGPGLGAFF. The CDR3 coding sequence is TGTGCCAGCAGCCAAGGCCCGGGACTCGGAGCTTTCTTT.

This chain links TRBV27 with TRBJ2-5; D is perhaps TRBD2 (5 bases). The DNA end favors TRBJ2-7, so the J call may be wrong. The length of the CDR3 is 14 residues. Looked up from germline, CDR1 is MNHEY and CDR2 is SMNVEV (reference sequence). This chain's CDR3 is CASSLSRTRDEQYF. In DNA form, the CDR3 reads TGTGCCAGCAGTTTATCCAGAACGCGGGACGAGCAGTACTTC.

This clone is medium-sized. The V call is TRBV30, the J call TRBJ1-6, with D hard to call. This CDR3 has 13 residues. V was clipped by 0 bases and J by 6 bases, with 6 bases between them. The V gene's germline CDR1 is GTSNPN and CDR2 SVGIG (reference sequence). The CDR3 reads CAWSVKSNSPLHF. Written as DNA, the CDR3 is TGTGCCTGGAGTGTCAAAAGTAATTCACCCCTCCACTTT.

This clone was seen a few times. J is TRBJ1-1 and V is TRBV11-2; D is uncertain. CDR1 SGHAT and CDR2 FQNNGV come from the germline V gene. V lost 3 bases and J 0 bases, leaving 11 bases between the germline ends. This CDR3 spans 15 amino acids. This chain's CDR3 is CASSFPGNLNTEAFF. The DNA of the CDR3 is TGTGCCAGCAGCTTCCCTGGGAACTTGAACACTGAAGCTTTCTTT.

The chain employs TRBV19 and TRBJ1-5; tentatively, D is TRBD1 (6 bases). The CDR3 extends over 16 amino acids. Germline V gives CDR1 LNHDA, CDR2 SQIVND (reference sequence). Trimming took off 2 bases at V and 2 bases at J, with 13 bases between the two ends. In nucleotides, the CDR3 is TGTGCCAGTAGTATATTCCCGGGGGCCGGCAATCAGCCCCAGCATTTT. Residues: CASSIFPGAGNQPQHF.

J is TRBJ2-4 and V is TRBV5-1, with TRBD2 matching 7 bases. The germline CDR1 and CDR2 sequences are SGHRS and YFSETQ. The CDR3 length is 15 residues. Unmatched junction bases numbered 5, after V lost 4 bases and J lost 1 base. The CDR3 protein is CASSPRRGAKNIQYF. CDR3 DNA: TGCGCCAGCAGCCCGAGGCGGGGGGCCAAAAACATTCAGTACTTC.

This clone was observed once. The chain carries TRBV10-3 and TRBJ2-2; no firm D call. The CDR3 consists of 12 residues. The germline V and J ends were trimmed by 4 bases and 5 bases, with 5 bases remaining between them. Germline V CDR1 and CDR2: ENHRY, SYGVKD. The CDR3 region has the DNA TGTGCCATCAGTGCCTCAACCGGGGAGCTGTTTTTT. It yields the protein CAISASTGELFF.

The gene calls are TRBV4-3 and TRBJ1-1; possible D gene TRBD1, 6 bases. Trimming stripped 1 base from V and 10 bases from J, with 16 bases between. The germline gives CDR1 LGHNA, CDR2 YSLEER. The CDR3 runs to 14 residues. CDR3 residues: CASSQGTVEGGAFF. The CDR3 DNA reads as TGCGCCAGCAGCCAAGGTACGGTGGAGGGGGGAGCTTTCTTT.

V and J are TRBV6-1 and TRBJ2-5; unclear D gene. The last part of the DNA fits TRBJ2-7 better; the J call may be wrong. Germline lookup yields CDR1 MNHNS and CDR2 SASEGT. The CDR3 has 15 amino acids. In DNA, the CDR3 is TGTGCCAGCAGCCTAAGGGTAGAGAGAAAATACGAGCAGTACTTC. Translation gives CASSLRVERKYEQYF.

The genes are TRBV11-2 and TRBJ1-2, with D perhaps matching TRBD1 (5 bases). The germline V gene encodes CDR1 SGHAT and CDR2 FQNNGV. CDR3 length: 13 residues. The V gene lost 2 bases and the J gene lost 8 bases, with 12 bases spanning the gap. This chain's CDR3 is CASSLQGVAGYTF. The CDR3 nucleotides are TGTGCCAGCAGCTTACAGGGAGTAGCAGGCTACACCTTC.